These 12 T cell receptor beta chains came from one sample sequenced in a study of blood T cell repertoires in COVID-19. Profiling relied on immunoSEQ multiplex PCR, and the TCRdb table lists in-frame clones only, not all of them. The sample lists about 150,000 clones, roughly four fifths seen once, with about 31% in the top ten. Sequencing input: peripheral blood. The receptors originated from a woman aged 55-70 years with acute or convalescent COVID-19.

The CDR3 sequence: CASSLGQIAIAQPQHF. Here the CDR3 DNA reads TGTGCCAGCAGCTTGGGTCAGATCGCAATAGCTCAGCCCCAGCATTTT. The chain joins TRBV5-8 to TRBJ1-5, with D hard to call. The CDR3 runs to 16 residues. The V and J ends lost 0 bases and 6 bases respectively, with 16 bases between them. Germline V CDR1 and CDR2: SGHTS, YDEGEE. Using reference TRBV5-8 and TRBJ1-5 for the parts outside the CDR3, the full variable domain is EAGVTQSPTHLIKTRGQQATLRCSPISGHTSVYWYQQALGLGLQFLLWYDEGEERNRGNFPPRFSGRQFPNYSSELNVNALELEDSALYLCASSLGQIAIAQPQHFGDGTRLSIL.

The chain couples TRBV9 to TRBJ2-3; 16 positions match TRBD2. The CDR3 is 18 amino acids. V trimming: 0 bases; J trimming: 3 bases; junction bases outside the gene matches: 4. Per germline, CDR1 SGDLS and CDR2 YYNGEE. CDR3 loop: CASSVEGLAGGRTDTQYF. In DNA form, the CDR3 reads TGTGCCAGCAGCGTAGAGGGACTAGCGGGGGGGAGAACAGATACGCAGTATTTT. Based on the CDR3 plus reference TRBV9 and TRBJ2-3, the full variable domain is DSGVTQTPKHLITATGQRVTLRCSPRSGDLSVYWYQQSLDQGLQFLIQYYNGEERAKGNILERFSAQQFPDLHSELNLSSLELGDSALYFCASSVEGLAGGRTDTQYFGPGTRLTVL.

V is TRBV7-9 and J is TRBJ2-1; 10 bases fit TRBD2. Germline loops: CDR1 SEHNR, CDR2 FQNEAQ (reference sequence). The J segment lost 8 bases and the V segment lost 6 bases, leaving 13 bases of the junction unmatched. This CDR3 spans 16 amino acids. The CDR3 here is CASSSLAGRGSDEQFF. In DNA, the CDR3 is TGTGCCAGCAGTTCACTAGCGGGGCGGGGGAGTGATGAGCAGTTCTTC.

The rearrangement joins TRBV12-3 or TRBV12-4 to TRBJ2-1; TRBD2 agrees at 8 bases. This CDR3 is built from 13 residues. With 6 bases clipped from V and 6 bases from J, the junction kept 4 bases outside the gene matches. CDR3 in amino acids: CASRYSGINEQFF. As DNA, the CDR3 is TGTGCCAGCAGATATAGCGGGATCAATGAGCAGTTCTTC.

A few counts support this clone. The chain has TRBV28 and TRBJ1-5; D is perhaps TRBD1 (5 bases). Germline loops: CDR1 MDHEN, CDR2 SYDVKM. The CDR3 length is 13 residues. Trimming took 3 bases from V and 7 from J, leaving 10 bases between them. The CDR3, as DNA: TGTGCCAGCAGTTTGCGGACATACCAGCCCCAGCATTTT. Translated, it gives CASSLRTYQPQHF.

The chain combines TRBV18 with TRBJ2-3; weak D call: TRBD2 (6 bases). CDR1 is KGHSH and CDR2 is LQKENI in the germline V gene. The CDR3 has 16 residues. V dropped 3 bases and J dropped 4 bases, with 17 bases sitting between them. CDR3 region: CASSPPGTALSDTQYF. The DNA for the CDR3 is TGTGCCAGCTCACCCCCCGGGACTGCTCTGTCAGATACGCAGTATTTT.

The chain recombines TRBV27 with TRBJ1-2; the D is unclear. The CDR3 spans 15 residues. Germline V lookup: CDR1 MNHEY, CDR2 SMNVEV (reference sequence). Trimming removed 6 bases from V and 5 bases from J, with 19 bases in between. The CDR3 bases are TGTGCCAGCAGAACTGGGCCCCCAAATCTATATGGCTACACCTTC. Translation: CASRTGPPNLYGYTF.

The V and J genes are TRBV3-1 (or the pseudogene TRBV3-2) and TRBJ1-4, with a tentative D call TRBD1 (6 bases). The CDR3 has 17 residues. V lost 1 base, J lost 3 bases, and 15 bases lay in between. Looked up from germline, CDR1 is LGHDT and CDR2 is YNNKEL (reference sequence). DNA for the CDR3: TGTGCCAGCAGCCAAGGTGGCAGGGGAGTGGCTAATGAAAAACTGTTTTTT. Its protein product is CASSQGGRGVANEKLFF.

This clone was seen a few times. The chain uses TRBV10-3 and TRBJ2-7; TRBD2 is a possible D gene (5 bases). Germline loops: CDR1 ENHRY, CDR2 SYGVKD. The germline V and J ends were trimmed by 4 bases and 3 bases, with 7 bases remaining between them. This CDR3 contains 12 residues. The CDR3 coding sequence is TGTGCCATCAGTGCCGACTACTACGAGCAGTACTTC. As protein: CAISADYYEQYF.

This CDR3 is CASTPGQGRETQYF. In DNA, the CDR3 is TGTGCCAGCACCCCGGGACAGGGGCGGGAGACCCAGTACTTC. V gene TRBV7-8 combines with J gene TRBJ2-5, with 10 bases matching TRBD1. CDR3 length: 14 amino acids. V was pared by 7 bases and J by 5 bases, with 7 bases of the junction left unmatched. Germline CDR1 is SGHVS and CDR2 is FQNEAQ.

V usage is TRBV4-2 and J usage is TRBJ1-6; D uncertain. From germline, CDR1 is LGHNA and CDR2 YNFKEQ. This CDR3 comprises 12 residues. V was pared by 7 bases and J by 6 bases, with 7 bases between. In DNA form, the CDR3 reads TGTGCCAGCACCGCGGGTAATTCACCCCTCCACTTT. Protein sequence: CASTAGNSPLHF.

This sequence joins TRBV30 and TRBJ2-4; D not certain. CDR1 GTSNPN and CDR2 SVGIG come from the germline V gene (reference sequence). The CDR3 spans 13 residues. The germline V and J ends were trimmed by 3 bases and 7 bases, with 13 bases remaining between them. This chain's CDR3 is CAWRSAGGNIQYF. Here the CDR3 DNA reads TGTGCCTGGAGAAGCGCCGGTGGTAACATTCAGTACTTC.